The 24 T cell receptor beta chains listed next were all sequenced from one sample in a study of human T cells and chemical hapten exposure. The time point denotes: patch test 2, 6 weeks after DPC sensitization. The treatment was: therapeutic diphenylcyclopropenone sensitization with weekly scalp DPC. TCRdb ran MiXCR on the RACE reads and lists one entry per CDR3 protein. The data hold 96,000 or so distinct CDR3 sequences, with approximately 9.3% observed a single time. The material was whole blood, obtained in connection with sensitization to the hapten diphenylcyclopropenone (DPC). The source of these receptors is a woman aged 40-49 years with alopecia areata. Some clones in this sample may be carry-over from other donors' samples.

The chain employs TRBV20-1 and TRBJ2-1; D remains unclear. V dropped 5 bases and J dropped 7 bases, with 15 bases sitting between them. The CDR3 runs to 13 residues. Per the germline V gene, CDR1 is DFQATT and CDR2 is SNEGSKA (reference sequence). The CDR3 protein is CSARRGAENEQFF. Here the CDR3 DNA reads TGCAGTGCTCGTCGCGGTGCGGAAAATGAGCAGTTCTTC.

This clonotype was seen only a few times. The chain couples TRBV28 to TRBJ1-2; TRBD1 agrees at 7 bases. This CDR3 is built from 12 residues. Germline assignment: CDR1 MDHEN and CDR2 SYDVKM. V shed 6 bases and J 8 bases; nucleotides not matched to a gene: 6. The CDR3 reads CASSRQGLGYTF. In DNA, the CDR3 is TGTGCCAGCAGCCGACAGGGTCTGGGCTACACCTTC.

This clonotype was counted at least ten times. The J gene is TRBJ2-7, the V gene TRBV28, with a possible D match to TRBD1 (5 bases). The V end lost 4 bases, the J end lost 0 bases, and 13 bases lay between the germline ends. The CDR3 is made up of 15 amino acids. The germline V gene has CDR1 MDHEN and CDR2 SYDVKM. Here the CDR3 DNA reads TGTGCCAGCAGTTCCCTCAAGACAGACTCCTACGAGCAGTACTTC. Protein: CASSSLKTDSYEQYF. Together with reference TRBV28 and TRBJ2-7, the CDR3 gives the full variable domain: DVKVTQSSRYLVKRTGEKVFLECVQDMDHENMFWYRQDPGLGLRLIYFSYDVKMKEKGDIPEGYSVSREKKERFSLILESASTNQTSMYLCASSSLKTDSYEQYFGPGTRLTVT.

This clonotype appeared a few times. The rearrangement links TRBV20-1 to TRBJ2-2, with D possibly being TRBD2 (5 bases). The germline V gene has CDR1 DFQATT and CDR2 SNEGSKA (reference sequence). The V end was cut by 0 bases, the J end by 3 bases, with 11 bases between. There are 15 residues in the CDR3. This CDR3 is CSAREVGKDTGELFF. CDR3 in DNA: TGCAGTGCTAGAGAGGTCGGGAAGGACACCGGGGAGCTGTTTTTT.

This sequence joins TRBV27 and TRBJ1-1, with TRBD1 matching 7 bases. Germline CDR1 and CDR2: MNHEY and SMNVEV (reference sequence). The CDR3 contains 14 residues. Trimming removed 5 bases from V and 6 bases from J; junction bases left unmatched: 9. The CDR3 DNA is TGTGCCAGCAGTCTCTACAGGGGTGGGCCTGAAGCTTTCTTT. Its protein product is CASSLYRGGPEAFF.

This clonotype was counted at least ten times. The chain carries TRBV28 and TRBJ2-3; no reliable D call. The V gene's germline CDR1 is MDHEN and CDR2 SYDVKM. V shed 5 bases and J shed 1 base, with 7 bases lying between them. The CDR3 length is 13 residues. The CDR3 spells CASSPGGTDTQYF. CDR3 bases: TGTGCCAGCAGTCCAGGCGGCACAGATACGCAGTATTTT.

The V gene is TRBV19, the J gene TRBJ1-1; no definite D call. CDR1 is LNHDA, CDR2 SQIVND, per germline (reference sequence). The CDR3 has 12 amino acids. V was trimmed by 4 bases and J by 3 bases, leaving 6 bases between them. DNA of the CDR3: TGTGCCAGTAGTACCCCGGACACTGAAGCTTTCTTT. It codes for CASSTPDTEAFF.

The CDR3 DNA reads as TGCGCCAGCAGCTTGGTTCGGGGGAGGCAGACCCAGTACTTC. This encodes CASSLVRGRQTQYF. This chain links TRBV5-1 with TRBJ2-5; TRBD2 is a possible D gene (6 bases). This CDR3 has 14 amino acids. In germline, CDR1 is SGHRS, CDR2 YFSETQ. Trimming stripped 0 bases from V and 6 bases from J, with 12 bases between.

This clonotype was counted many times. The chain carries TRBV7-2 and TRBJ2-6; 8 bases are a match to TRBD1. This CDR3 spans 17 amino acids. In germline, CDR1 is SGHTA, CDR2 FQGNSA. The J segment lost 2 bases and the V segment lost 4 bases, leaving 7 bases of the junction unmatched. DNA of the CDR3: TGTGCCAGCAGCTGGACAGGGAGGACAGCTGGGGCCAACGTCCTGACTTTC. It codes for CASSWTGRTAGANVLTF. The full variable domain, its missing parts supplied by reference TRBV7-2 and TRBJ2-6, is GAGVSQSPSNKVTEKGKDVELRCDPISGHTALYWYRQSLGQGLEFLIYFQGNSAPDKSGLPSDRFSAERTGGSVSTLTIQRTQQEDSAVYLCASSWTGRTAGANVLTFGAGSRLTVL.

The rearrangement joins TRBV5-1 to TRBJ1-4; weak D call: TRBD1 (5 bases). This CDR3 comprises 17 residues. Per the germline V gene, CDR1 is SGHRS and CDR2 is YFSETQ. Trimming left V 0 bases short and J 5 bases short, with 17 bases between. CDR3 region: CASSLDAIGQGNEKLFF. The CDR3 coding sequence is TGCGCCAGCAGCTTGGACGCGATCGGTCAGGGAAATGAAAAACTGTTTTTT.

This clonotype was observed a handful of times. CDR3 DNA sequence: TGTGCCAGCAGCGCCGACAGGGGGCTCTCCTACGAGCAGTACTTC. Amino acid sequence: CASSADRGLSYEQYF. The chain links TRBV9 to TRBJ2-7, with 10 bases aligning to TRBD1. The germline CDR1 and CDR2 sequences are SGDLS and YYNGEE. The CDR3 runs to 15 residues. V shed 3 bases and J 0 bases; nucleotides not matched to a gene: 3.

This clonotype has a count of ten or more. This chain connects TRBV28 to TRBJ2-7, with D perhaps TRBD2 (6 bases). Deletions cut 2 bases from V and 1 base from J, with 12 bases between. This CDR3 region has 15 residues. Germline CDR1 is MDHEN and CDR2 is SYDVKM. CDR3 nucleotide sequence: TGTGCCAGCAGTTTACCGGGGAGGATTTCCTACGAGCAGTACTTC. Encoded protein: CASSLPGRISYEQYF. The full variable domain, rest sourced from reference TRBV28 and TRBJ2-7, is DVKVTQSSRYLVKRTGEKVFLECVQDMDHENMFWYRQDPGLGLRLIYFSYDVKMKEKGDIPEGYSVSREKKERFSLILESASTNQTSMYLCASSLPGRISYEQYFGPGTRLTVT.

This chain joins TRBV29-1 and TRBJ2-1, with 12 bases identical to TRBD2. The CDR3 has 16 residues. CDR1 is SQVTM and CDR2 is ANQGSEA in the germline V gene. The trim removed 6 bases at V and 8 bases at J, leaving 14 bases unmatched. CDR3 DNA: TGCAGCGTCCAATCTAGCGGGAGGGCCTGGTTAGATGAGCAGTTCTTC. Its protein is CSVQSSGRAWLDEQFF.

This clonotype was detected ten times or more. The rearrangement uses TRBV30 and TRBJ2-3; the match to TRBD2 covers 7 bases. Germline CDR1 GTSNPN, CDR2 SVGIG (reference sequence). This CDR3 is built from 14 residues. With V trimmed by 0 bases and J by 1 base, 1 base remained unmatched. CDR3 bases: TGTGCCTGGAGTGTAACTAGCGGCACAGATACGCAGTATTTT. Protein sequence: CAWSVTSGTDTQYF.

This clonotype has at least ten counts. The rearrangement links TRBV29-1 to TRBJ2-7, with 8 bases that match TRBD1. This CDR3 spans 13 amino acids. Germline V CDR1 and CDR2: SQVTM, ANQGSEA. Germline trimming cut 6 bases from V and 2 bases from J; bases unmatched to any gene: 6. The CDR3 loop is CSVATGATYEQYF. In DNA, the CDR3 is TGCAGCGTCGCGACAGGGGCGACCTACGAGCAGTACTTC.

CDR3 nucleotide sequence: TGCGCCAGCAGCTCGGGACTACCGCAACTAACTCAGAACACCGGGGAGCTGTTTTTT. Its translation is CASSSGLPQLTQNTGELFF. The V call is TRBV5-1, the J call TRBJ2-2, with 7 nucleotides matching TRBD2. The CDR3 is 19 amino acids. After removal of 3 bases from V and 1 base from J, the junction contained 15 bases not matched to a gene. Germline assignment: CDR1 SGHRS and CDR2 YFSETQ.

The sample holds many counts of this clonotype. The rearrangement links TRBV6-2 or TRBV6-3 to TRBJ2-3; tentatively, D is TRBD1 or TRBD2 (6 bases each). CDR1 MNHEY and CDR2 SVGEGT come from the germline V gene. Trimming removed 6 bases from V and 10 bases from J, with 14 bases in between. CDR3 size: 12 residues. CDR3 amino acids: CASSPGAGSQYF. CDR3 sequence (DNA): TGTGCCAGCAGCCCGGGGGCTGGTTCGCAGTATTTT.

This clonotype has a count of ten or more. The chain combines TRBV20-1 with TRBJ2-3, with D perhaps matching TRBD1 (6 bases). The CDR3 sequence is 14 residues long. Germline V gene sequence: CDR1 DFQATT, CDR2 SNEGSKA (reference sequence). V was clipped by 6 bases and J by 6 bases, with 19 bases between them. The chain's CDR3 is CSAIPGHRLDTQYF. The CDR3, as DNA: TGCAGTGCAATTCCGGGACACCGTTTGGATACGCAGTATTTT.

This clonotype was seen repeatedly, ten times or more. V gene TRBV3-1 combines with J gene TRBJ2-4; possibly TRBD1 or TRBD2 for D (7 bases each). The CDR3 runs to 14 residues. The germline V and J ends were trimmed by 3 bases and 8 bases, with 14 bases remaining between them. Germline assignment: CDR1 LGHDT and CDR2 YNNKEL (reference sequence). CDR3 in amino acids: CASSQGGGEDIQYF. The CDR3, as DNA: TGTGCCAGCAGCCAGGGAGGGGGCGAAGACATTCAGTACTTC. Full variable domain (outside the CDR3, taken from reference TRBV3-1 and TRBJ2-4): DTAVSQTPKYLVTQMGNDKSIKCEQNLGHDTMYWYKQDSKKFLKIMFSYNNKELIINETVPNRFSPKSPDKAHLNLHINSLELGDSAVYFCASSQGGGEDIQYFGAGTRLSVL.

This CDR3 is CASSPRGGGSYNEQFF. CDR3 DNA sequence: TGTGCCAGCAGTCCCCGGGGGGGAGGGTCCTACAATGAGCAGTTCTTC. The rearrangement joins TRBV28 to TRBJ2-1; 8 bases agree with TRBD2. This CDR3 has 16 residues. The trim removed 5 bases at V and 1 base at J, leaving 7 bases unmatched. Germline V gene sequence: CDR1 MDHEN, CDR2 SYDVKM.

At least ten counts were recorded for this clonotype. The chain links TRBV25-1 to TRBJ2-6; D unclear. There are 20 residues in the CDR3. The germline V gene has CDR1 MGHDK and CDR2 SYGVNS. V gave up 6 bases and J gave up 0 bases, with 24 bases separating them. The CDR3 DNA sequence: TGTGCCAGCAGCCCTGATATGGGTCAGTCCAGACTCTCTGGGGCCAACGTCCTGACTTTC. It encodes CASSPDMGQSRLSGANVLTF.

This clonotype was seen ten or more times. As DNA, the CDR3 is TGCAGTCCAAAACATATAGGAGGACACTACAATGAGCAGTTCTTC. Its protein is CSPKHIGGHYNEQFF. The chain combines TRBV20-1 with TRBJ2-1, with D perhaps given as TRBD1 or TRBD2 (5 bases each). The CDR3 has 15 residues. Germline V gene lookup returns CDR1 DFQATT and CDR2 SNEGSKA (reference sequence). Trimming pared 8 bases from V and 3 bases from J, leaving 20 bases between.

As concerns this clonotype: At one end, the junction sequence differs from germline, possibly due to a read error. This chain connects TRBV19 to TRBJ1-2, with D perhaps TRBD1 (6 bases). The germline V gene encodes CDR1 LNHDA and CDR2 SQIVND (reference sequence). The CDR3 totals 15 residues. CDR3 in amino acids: CASSLKTGPNYGYIF. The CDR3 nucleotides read TGTGCCAGTAGTCTGAAGACAGGACCTAACTATGGCTACATCTTC.

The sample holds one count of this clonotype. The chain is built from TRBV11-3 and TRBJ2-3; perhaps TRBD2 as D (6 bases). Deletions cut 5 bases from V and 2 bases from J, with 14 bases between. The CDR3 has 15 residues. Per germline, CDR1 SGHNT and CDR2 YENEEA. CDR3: CASSDRGGPTDTQYF. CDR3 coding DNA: TGTGCCAGCAGCGATAGGGGAGGCCCCACAGATACGCAGTATTTT.